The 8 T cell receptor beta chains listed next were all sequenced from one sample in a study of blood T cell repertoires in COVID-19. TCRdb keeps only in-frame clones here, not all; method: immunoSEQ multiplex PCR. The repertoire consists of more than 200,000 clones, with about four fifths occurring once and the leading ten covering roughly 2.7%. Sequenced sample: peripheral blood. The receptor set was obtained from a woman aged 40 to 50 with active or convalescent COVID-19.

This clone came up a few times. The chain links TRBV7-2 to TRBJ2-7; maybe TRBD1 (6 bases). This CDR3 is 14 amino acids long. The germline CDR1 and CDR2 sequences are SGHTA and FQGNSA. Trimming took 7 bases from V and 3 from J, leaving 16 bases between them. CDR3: CASTRQKGGYEQYF. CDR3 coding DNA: TGTGCCAGCACCCGTCAAAAAGGGGGCTACGAGCAGTACTTC.

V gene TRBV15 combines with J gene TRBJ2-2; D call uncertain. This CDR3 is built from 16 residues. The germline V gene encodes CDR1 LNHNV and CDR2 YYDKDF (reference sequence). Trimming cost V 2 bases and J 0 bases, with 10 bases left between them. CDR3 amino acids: CATSRSRLSNTGELFF. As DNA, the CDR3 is TGTGCCACCAGCAGATCCAGATTATCGAACACCGGGGAGCTGTTTTTT.

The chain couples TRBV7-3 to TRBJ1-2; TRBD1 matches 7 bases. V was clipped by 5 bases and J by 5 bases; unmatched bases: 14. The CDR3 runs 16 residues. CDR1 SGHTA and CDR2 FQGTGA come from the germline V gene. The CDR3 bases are TGTGCCAGCAGCCTAAAGCCTGCCAGGGGGAATTATGGCTACACCTTC. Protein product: CASSLKPARGNYGYTF.

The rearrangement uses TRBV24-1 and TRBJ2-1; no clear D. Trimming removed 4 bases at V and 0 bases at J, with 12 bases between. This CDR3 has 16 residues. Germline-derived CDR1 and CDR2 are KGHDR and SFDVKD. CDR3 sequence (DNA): TGTGCCACCAGTGACCACAGCAAAAGCTCCTACAATGAGCAGTTCTTC. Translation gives CATSDHSKSSYNEQFF.

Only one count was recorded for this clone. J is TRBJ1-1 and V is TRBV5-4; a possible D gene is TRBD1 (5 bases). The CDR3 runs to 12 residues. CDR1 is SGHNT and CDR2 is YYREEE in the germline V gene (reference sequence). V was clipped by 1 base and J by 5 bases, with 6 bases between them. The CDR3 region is CASSLRGTEAFF. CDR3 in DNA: TGTGCCAGCAGCTTGCGGGGGACTGAAGCTTTCTTT.

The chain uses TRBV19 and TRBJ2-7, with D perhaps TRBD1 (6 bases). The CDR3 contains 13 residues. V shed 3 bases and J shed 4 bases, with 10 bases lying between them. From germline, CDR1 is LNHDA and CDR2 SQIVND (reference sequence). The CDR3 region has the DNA TGTGCCAGTAGTATTAACAGGGATTACGAGCAGTACTTC. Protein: CASSINRDYEQYF. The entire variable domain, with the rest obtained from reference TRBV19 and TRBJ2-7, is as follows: DGGITQSPKYLFRKEGQNVTLSCEQNLNHDAMYWYRQDPGQGLRLIYYSQIVNDFQKGDIAEGYSVSREKKESFPLTVTSAQKNPTAFYLCASSINRDYEQYFGPGTRLTVT.

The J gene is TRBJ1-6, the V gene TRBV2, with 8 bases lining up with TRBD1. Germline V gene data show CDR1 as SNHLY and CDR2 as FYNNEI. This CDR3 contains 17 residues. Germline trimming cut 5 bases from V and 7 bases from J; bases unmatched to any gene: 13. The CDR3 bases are TGTGCCAGCAGTAAACAGGGCAGGGGGCTGTGGAATTCACCCCTCCACTTT. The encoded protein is CASSKQGRGLWNSPLHF.

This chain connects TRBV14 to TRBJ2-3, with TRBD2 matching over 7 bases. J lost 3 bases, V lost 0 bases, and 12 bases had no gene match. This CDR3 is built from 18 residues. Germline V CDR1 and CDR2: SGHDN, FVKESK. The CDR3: CASSQDNTGAGITDTQYF. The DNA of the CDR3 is TGTGCCAGCAGCCAAGATAATACCGGAGCGGGGATAACAGATACGCAGTATTTT.